One and the same sample provided the 20 T cell receptor beta chains below, sequenced in a study of T cells in women clearing cervical HPV infection (dated by TCRdb to the late 2010s). The method behind the library was the immunoSEQ multiplex PCR assay. TCRdb re-hosts the immuneACCESS table, in-frame sequences only. Its copies lack some clones; in the studies checked, an unresolved V gene accounts for under half of them, and the cause for the rest is not known. The sample has 25,000 or so clones on record. The top ten clonotypes cover 11% of the sample. Material for sequencing was blood buffy coat. All receptors come from a woman aged 18 to 75 with a cervical HPV16 infection that either progressed to CIN3+ or cleared (not recorded which).

Partial CDR3 DNA: TGTGCCAGCAGCCCCAAGACAGGGGGCGGTTCACCC. As protein: CASSPKTGGGSP. The CDR3, in full, reads CASSPKTGGGSPLHF. The rearrangement links TRBV7-2 to TRBJ1-6; 10 bases are a match to TRBD1. The read ends 3 residues shy of where the CDR3 ends; the end is completed using the germline J gene. This CDR3 contains 15 residues. V gave up 5 bases and J gave up 9 bases; unmatched junction bases: 7. Germline lookup yields CDR1 SGHTA and CDR2 FQGNSA.

On this clone itself: From the germline J gene comes the end of the CDR3, since the read stops 3 residues before it. The chain is built from TRBV2 and TRBJ2-3; 11 bases match TRBD2. This CDR3 spans 18 amino acids. Trimming cost V 6 bases and J 0 bases; bases outside gene matches: 11. Germline V gene sequence: CDR1 SNHLY, CDR2 FYNNEI. This chain's CDR3 is CASSPLQTSGKSTDTQYF. CDR3 bases read: TGTGCCAGCAGCCCACTCCAGACTAGCGGGAAGAGCACAGATACG.

In the case of this clone: One end of the junction does not line up with germline, which may come from a read error. The read falls 3 residues short of the CDR3 end, and the missing part is taken from the germline J gene. The chain is built from TRBV18 and TRBJ1-3; the D is unclear. The CDR3 length is 17 residues. Germline-derived CDR1 and CDR2 are KGHSH and LQKENI. This CDR3 is CASSLSLAADSGNTIYF. The covered CDR3 bases are TGTGCCAGCTCATTGTCGCTTGCAGCAGACTCTGGAAACACG. The whole variable domain, filled in from reference TRBV18 and TRBJ1-3, reads NAGVMQNPRHLVRRRGQEARLRCSPMKGHSHVYWYRQLPEEGLKFMVYLQKENIIDESGMPKERFSAEFPKEGPSILRIQQVVRGDSAAYFCASSLSLAADSGNTIYFGEGSWLTVV.

In regard to this clone: With the read ending 3 residues before the CDR3 end, the germline J gene is used to fill in that end. This chain links TRBV5-1 with TRBJ2-1; D might be TRBD1 or TRBD2, each matching 5 bases. The CDR3 length is 17 residues. V lost 4 bases and J 0 bases, leaving 17 bases between the germline ends. Germline V CDR1 and CDR2: SGHRS, YFSETQ. This chain's CDR3 is CASSARGASSSYNEQFF. The CDR3 bases that were read are TGCGCCAGCAGCGCCCGAGGGGCCTCGAGCTCCTACAATGAG.

Turning to this clone: The CDR3 end is not reached by the read, which stops 3 residues before it; the germline J gene fills it in. V and J are TRBV6-1 and TRBJ1-2; D possibly corresponds to TRBD1 (6 bases). The V end lost 1 base, the J end lost 4 bases, and 13 bases lay between the germline ends. This CDR3 spans 15 amino acids. Germline V gene lookup returns CDR1 MNHNS and CDR2 SASEGT. The part of the CDR3 DNA that was read is TGTGCCAGCAGTGAAGGAGGGGGACAAACCTATGGC. This codes for CASSEGGGQTYG. The complete CDR3 sequence is CASSEGGGQTYGYTF.

CDR3 amino acids: CASTEAGDLHEQYF. The CDR3 DNA, read in part, is TGTGCCAGTACTGAAGCGGGAGATCTCCACGAG. The gene calls are TRBV19 and TRBJ2-7, with 8 nucleotides matching TRBD2. The read halts 3 residues ahead of the CDR3 end, with the missing end drawn from the germline J gene. The germline CDR1 and CDR2 sequences are LNHDA and SQIVND (reference sequence). The CDR3 is 14 amino acids. J lost 5 bases, V lost 7 bases, and 10 bases had no gene match.

In regard to this clone: The read ends 3 residues early relative to the CDR3; the germline J gene fills the gap. The V gene is TRBV19, the J gene TRBJ2-2; either TRBD1 or TRBD2 may supply D (6 bases each). The CDR3 covers 12 residues. From germline, CDR1 is LNHDA and CDR2 SQIVND (reference sequence). V was clipped by 8 bases and J by 6 bases, with 10 bases between them. The part of the CDR3 DNA that was read is TGTGCCAGTGAGGGGGAGGCCGGGGAG. The encoded protein is CASEGEAGE. The entire CDR3 sequence reads CASEGEAGELFF.

Of note for this clone: The read terminates 3 residues ahead of where the CDR3 ends, so the germline J gene completes it. The chain couples TRBV4-2 to TRBJ2-5, with a possible D match to TRBD2 (6 bases). The CDR3 is 14 residues long. V gave up 8 bases and J gave up 2 bases, with 15 bases separating them. The V gene's germline CDR1 is LGHNA and CDR2 YNFKEQ. The CDR3 loop is CASSSLGGQETQYF. Partial CDR3 DNA: TGTGCCAGCTCATCGCTGGGGGGACAAGAGACC.

On this clone: The DNA ends 3 residues before the CDR3 does, and the rest of the CDR3 is filled in from the germline J gene. The V call is TRBV2, the J call TRBJ1-2; D remains unclear. Germline V gene data show CDR1 as SNHLY and CDR2 as FYNNEI. V shed 4 bases and J shed 0 bases, with 9 bases lying between them. The CDR3 is made up of 14 amino acids. The chain's CDR3 is CASSAGLANYGYTF. Incomplete CDR3 DNA: TGTGCCAGCAGTGCGGGTCTAGCTAACTATGGC.

Comment on this clone: Coverage ceases 3 residues before the CDR3 finishes, and the germline J gene fills in the end. The sample contains more than one DNA sequence encoding this CDR3. This chain uses TRBV6-1 with TRBJ1-2; weak D call: TRBD1 (6 bases). Per the germline V gene, CDR1 is MNHNS and CDR2 is SASEGT. V was cut by 4 bases and J by 4 bases, with 13 bases left in between. The length of the CDR3 is 14 residues. CDR3 protein: CASSAQGFGYGYTF. The part of the CDR3 DNA that was read is TGTGCCAGCAGTGCTCAGGGGTTCGGCTATGGC.

Regarding this clone: The junction shows a germline mismatch at one end, possibly a read error. The sequence runs out 3 residues before the end of the CDR3; the remainder is reconstructed from the germline J gene. The chain links TRBV4-2 to TRBJ1-2, with D maybe TRBD1 (6 bases). CDR3 length: 14 residues. From germline, CDR1 is LGHNA and CDR2 YNFKEQ. The covered CDR3 bases are TGCGCCAGCAGCCAGGGCACAGGGAATGATGGC. Translated, it gives CASSQGTGNDG. From start to end, the CDR3 is CASSQGTGNDGYTF.

Comment on this clone: The read ends 3 residues before the CDR3 terminus; that terminus is restored from the germline J gene. The chain has TRBV7-9 and TRBJ2-3; TRBD1 aligns across 8 bases. The CDR3 is made up of 14 amino acids. Germline lookup yields CDR1 SEHNR and CDR2 FQNEAQ (reference sequence). The CDR3 region is CASSWSGGQETQYF. CDR3 bases read: TGTGCCAGCAGCTGGTCAGGGGGCCAAGAGACG.

The CDR3: CASSPPGQGAYDYTF. The CDR3 DNA, read in part, is TGTGCCAGCTCACCACCGGGACAGGGGGCCTACGAC. This chain uses TRBV18 with TRBJ1-2; 12 nucleotides agree with TRBD1. The CDR3 end falls 3 residues outside the read, so it is completed with the germline J gene. Germline CDR1 and CDR2: KGHSH and LQKENI. There are 15 residues in the CDR3.

A word on this clone: Read coverage stops 3 residues before the CDR3 terminus; the germline J gene supplies the remainder. The genes are TRBV19 and TRBJ2-4, with D maybe TRBD1 (7 bases). This CDR3 spans 15 amino acids. CDR1 and CDR2 from the germline V gene are LNHDA and SQIVND (reference sequence). CDR3 bases read: TGTGCCAGTAGTCGCGGGACAGCAGCTAACTATGGT. Protein: CASSRGTAANYG. The full CDR3 protein is CASSRGTAANYGQYF.

To note about this clone: Read data end 3 residues before the CDR3 end; the end is taken from the germline J gene. The rearrangement links TRBV7-6 to TRBJ2-3; 10 bases are shared with TRBD1. This CDR3 spans 16 amino acids. Germline V gives CDR1 SGHVS, CDR2 FNYEAQ. The CDR3 protein is CASSSRQGAYQETQYF. The DNA read from the CDR3 is TGTGCCAGCAGCTCCCGACAGGGGGCATACCAAGAGACG.

The CDR3 sequence is CASRPGWDSAEQYF. Incomplete CDR3 DNA: TGTGCCAGCAGACCGGGGTGGGACTCCGCCGAG. The chain carries TRBV6-2 or TRBV6-3 and TRBJ2-7, with a tentative D call TRBD2 (6 bases). With the read ending 3 residues before the CDR3 end, the germline J gene is used to fill in that end. V lost 6 bases and J lost 6, with 18 bases in between. Germline CDR1 and CDR2: MNHEY and SVGEGT. The CDR3 length is 14 residues.

Details on this clone: The read ends 3 residues before the CDR3 terminus; that terminus is restored from the germline J gene. The rearrangement joins TRBV5-1 to TRBJ1-4; possibly TRBD1 for D (5 bases). The CDR3 contains 16 residues. CDR1 is SGHRS and CDR2 is YFSETQ in the germline V gene. Partial CDR3 DNA: TGCGCCAGCAGCGCCTCCCCAGTAGCTGGGGCCAACGTA. It yields the protein CASSASPVAGANV. The full-length CDR3 reads as CASSASPVAGANVLFF.

Regarding this clone: The read ends 3 residues early relative to the CDR3; the germline J gene fills the gap. The genes are TRBV4-2 and TRBJ2-2; 15 nucleotides match TRBD2. Germline CDR1 reads LGHNA; CDR2 reads YNFKEQ. CDR3 size: 20 residues. Trimming cost V 0 bases and J 4 bases; bases outside gene matches: 9. The covered CDR3 bases are TGTGCCAGCAGCCAAGATCCCGGACTAGCGGGGGGGCTAGTCACCGGGGAG. It is translated as CASSQDPGLAGGLVTGE. The full-length CDR3 reads as CASSQDPGLAGGLVTGELFF.

Note on this clone: The CDR3 end falls 3 residues outside the read, so it is completed with the germline J gene. This rearrangement joins TRBV6-2 or TRBV6-3 to TRBJ2-4; no clear D. Germline CDR1 reads MNHEY; CDR2 reads SVGEGT. Trimming removed 6 bases at V and 0 bases at J, with 6 bases between. The CDR3 has 13 residues. CDR3 loop: CASRSLAKNIQYF. The CDR3 DNA, read in part, is TGTGCCAGCAGGAGCCTAGCCAAAAACATT.

To note about this clone: Sequencing ends 3 residues short of the CDR3 end; the germline J gene provides the rest. The rearrangement uses TRBV5-1 and TRBJ1-5; 8 bases align to TRBD1. Germline V gene data show CDR1 as SGHRS and CDR2 as YFSETQ. V shed 4 bases, J shed 1 base, and the junction held 16 bases outside the gene matches. The CDR3 covers 19 residues. Here the CDR3 reads CASSQHPGSGGQSNQPQHF. The DNA read from the CDR3 is TGCGCCAGCAGCCAACACCCGGGCTCAGGGGGCCAAAGCAATCAGCCC.